The 18 T cell receptor beta chains reported below all come from one sample, sequenced in a study of radiation and T cells in renal cell carcinoma. The time point here: blood 2 weeks post-SBRT. Treatment: 15 Gy SBRT to primary tumor, nephrectomy 4 weeks later. Sequencing used immunoSEQ multiplex PCR; TCRdb keeps in-frame clones, though not all of them. The data contain some 76,000 clones, roughly 87% of them seen just once; the ten biggest clones take up roughly 6%. Sequences were derived from blood, sampled from a patient whose treatment included radiotherapy and nephrectomy. The receptor set was obtained from a man aged 60 to 75 with renal cell carcinoma.

The chain is built from TRBV15 and TRBJ2-3; either TRBD1 or TRBD2 may fit D (5 bases each). V was cut by 1 base and J by 0 bases, with 5 bases left in between. The V gene's germline CDR1 is LNHNV and CDR2 YYDKDF (reference sequence). The CDR3 runs 14 residues. The CDR3 nucleotides are TGTGCCACCAGCAGAGGGGGGAGCACAGATACGCAGTATTTT. Protein: CATSRGGSTDTQYF.

The rearrangement joins TRBV7-8 to TRBJ1-2; the match to TRBD1 covers 10 bases. The CDR3 is 16 amino acids. Germline V gene sequence: CDR1 SGHVS, CDR2 FQNEAQ. V trimming: 5 bases; J trimming: 7 bases; junction bases outside the gene matches: 13. In DNA form, the CDR3 reads TGTGCCAGCAGCATGGCCGGGACAGGGGTCGGTAGTGGCTACACCTTC. This codes for CASSMAGTGVGSGYTF.

The chain employs TRBV5-1 and TRBJ2-7, with TRBD2 as a possible D gene (5 bases). CDR1 and CDR2 from the germline V gene are SGHRS and YFSETQ. V lost 1 base, J lost 0 bases, and 8 bases lay in between. The CDR3 runs 14 residues. The CDR3 region has the DNA TGCGCCAGCAGCTTGTGGACTGGCTCCTACGAGCAGTACTTC. Translated, it gives CASSLWTGSYEQYF.

This clone was seen a handful of times. V usage is TRBV2 and J usage is TRBJ2-7, with TRBD2 matching 10 bases. The CDR3 has 12 residues. Losses at the gene ends were 7 bases for V and 3 bases for J; bases not matched to a gene: 0. CDR1 and CDR2 (germline): SNHLY, FYNNEI. Written as DNA, the CDR3 is TGTGCCAGCACTAGCGGGAGCTACGAGCAGTACTTC. Protein product: CASTSGSYEQYF.

By frequency in the sample, this clone is medium-sized. The chain has TRBV7-9 and TRBJ1-2; D gene unclear. Germline CDR1 SEHNR, CDR2 FQNEAQ (reference sequence). The V end was cut by 1 base, the J end by 7 bases, with 7 bases between. The CDR3 consists of 12 residues. The CDR3 protein is CASSLEVVGYTF. The CDR3 region has the DNA TGTGCCAGCAGCTTAGAAGTGGTTGGCTACACCTTC.

The chain couples TRBV11-2 to TRBJ2-3, with 10 bases aligning to TRBD2. CDR1 is SGHAT and CDR2 is FQNNGV in the germline V gene. The CDR3 is 14 amino acids. Trimming at V came to 5 bases and at J to 5 bases, leaving 4 bases not matched to a gene. The CDR3 region has the DNA TGTGCCAGCAGCCAAGCGGGAGGGGGAGATACGCAGTATTTT. Translating it yields CASSQAGGGDTQYF. The whole variable domain, filled in from reference TRBV11-2 and TRBJ2-3, reads EAGVAQSPRYKIIEKRQSVAFWCNPISGHATLYWYQQILGQGPKLLIQFQNNGVVDDSQLPKDRFSAERLKGVDSTLKIQPAKLEDSAVYLCASSQAGGGDTQYFGPGTRLTVL.

The CDR3 is CASRAQPTTDTQYF. The CDR3 nucleotides read TGTGCCAGCAGGGCCCAGCCAACGACAGATACGCAGTATTTT. The rearrangement joins TRBV6-4 to TRBJ2-3; D call uncertain. This CDR3 contains 14 residues. The germline V and J ends were trimmed by 6 bases and 3 bases, with 13 bases remaining between them. The germline V gene has CDR1 MRHNA and CDR2 SNTAGT.

This clone was counted between two and nine times. This rearrangement joins TRBV10-1 to TRBJ2-7, with 10 nucleotides matching TRBD1. The CDR3 is made up of 14 amino acids. Germline assignment: CDR1 WNHNN and CDR2 SYGVQD (reference sequence). V was pared by 4 bases and J by 7 bases, with 7 bases of the junction left unmatched. This CDR3 is CASSGPGQGTEQYF. CDR3 bases: TGCGCCAGCAGTGGGCCGGGACAGGGGACGGAGCAGTACTTC.

This clone was seen a single time. The rearrangement uses TRBV5-1 and TRBJ2-3; the match to TRBD2 covers 11 bases. There are 18 residues in the CDR3. The V gene's germline CDR1 is SGHRS and CDR2 YFSETQ. V trimming: 7 bases; J trimming: 2 bases; junction bases outside the gene matches: 15. In DNA, the CDR3 is TGCGCCAGCCTACCGGCCCCACTACTAGCGGGGGACACAGATACGCAGTATTTT. This gives the protein CASLPAPLLAGDTDTQYF.

This chain connects TRBV19 to TRBJ1-5; 8 bases line up with TRBD1. The V and J ends lost 4 bases and 2 bases, in that order; junction bases with no gene match: 7. Germline-derived CDR1 and CDR2 are LNHDA and SQIVND (reference sequence). The CDR3 extends over 16 amino acids. CDR3 in amino acids: CASSSSWTGRNQPQHF. As DNA, the CDR3 is TGTGCCAGTAGTAGCTCTTGGACAGGGCGCAATCAGCCCCAGCATTTT.

This clone was found once. The V call is TRBV11-3, the J call TRBJ2-5; 8 bases match TRBD1. The germline V gene encodes CDR1 SGHNT and CDR2 YENEEA. V lost 4 bases and J lost 2; bases outside the gene matches: 6. The CDR3 extends over 15 amino acids. CDR3 DNA sequence: TGTGCCAGCAGCTCCGGGACAGGAGCGCAAGAGACCCAGTACTTC. Protein sequence: CASSSGTGAQETQYF.

J is TRBJ2-2 and V is TRBV28, with D perhaps TRBD1 or TRBD2 (5 bases each). CDR3 length: 14 residues. The germline CDR1 and CDR2 sequences are MDHEN and SYDVKM. Trimming stripped 1 base from V and 4 bases from J, with 7 bases between. The CDR3 region has the DNA TGTGCCAGCAGTTTATCTGGGACCACCGGGGAGCTGTTTTTT. As protein: CASSLSGTTGELFF.

V is TRBV5-1 and J is TRBJ1-1, with D tentatively TRBD1 (6 bases). This CDR3 contains 15 residues. The V end lost 2 bases, the J end lost 5 bases, and 16 bases lay between the germline ends. Germline V lookup: CDR1 SGHRS, CDR2 YFSETQ. CDR3 nucleotides: TGCGCCAGCAGCTTAAGAGGCCCAGGGGCGACTGAAGCTTTCTTT. Translating gives CASSLRGPGATEAFF.

This clone was observed once. The chain employs TRBV29-1 and TRBJ2-7, with TRBD1 matching over 7 bases. With V trimmed by 3 bases and J by 5 bases, 7 bases remained unmatched. The germline gives CDR1 SQVTM, CDR2 ANQGSEA. This CDR3 spans 13 amino acids. CDR3 DNA sequence: TGCAGCGTTGAGGGTGTGACAGGGAACGAGCAGTACTTC. This gives the protein CSVEGVTGNEQYF.

The chain employs TRBV10-3 and TRBJ1-2; the D is unclear. Germline V gene data show CDR1 as ENHRY and CDR2 as SYGVKD. V dropped 4 bases and J dropped 8 bases, with 32 bases sitting between them. This CDR3 comprises 19 residues. CDR3: CAISVKGREDLWAEDGYTF. As DNA, the CDR3 is TGTGCCATCAGTGTTAAAGGGAGGGAGGATTTATGGGCGGAGGACGGCTACACCTTC.

The V call is TRBV2, the J call TRBJ2-1, with 14 bases that match TRBD2. From germline, CDR1 is SNHLY and CDR2 FYNNEI. V lost 4 bases and J lost 5; bases outside the gene matches: 13. This CDR3 region has 19 residues. The CDR3 region is CASSGQPGLAGEGNNEQFF. CDR3 DNA sequence: TGTGCCAGCAGTGGACAGCCGGGACTAGCGGGAGAAGGGAACAATGAGCAGTTCTTC.

This clone was observed a single time. J is TRBJ1-4 and V is TRBV6-5; D is perhaps TRBD1 (6 bases). The CDR3 consists of 14 residues. Germline CDR1 is MNHEY and CDR2 is SVGAGI. Trimming took off 8 bases at V and 8 bases at J, with 18 bases between the two ends. DNA for the CDR3: TGTGCCAGCCGAAGGACAGCGGATGGAGAAAAACTGTTTTTT. Protein sequence: CASRRTADGEKLFF.

The rearrangement joins TRBV5-4 to TRBJ2-1; 12 nucleotides align to TRBD1. This CDR3 spans 17 amino acids. After removal of 4 bases from V and 12 bases from J, the junction contained 17 bases not matched to a gene. Germline lookup yields CDR1 SGHNT and CDR2 YYREEE (reference sequence). CDR3 in DNA: TGTGCCAGCAGCCCGAACCGTCGGGGACAGGGGGCGCATGGGCAGTTCTTC. Protein: CASSPNRRGQGAHGQFF.